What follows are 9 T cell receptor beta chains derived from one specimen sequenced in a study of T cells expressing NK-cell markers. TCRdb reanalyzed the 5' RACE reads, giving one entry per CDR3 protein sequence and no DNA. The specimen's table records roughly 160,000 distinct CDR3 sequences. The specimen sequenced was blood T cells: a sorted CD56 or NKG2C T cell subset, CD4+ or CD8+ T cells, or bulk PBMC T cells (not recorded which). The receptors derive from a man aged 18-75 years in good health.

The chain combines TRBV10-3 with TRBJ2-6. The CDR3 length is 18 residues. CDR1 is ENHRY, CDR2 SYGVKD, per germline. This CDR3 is CAISERLQTDSGANVLTF.

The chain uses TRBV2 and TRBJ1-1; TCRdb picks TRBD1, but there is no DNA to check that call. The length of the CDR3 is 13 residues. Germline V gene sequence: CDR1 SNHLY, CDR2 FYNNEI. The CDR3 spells CASSDQQRDEAFF.

CDR3 sequence: CASSTRSADTQYF. The chain is built from TRBV28 and TRBJ2-3; TCRdb indicates TRBD2, and absent DNA this call remains unverified. There are 13 residues in the CDR3. Germline V CDR1 and CDR2: MDHEN, SYDVKM.

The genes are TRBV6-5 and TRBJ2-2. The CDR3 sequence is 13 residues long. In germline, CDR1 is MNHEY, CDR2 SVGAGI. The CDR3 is CASSYRDTGELFF.

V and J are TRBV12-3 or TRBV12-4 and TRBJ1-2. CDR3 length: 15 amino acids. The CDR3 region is CASSLVWDGNYGYTF.

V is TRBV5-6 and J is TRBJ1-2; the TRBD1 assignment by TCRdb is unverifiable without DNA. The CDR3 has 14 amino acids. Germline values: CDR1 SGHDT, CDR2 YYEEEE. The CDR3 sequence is CASSQGDSGYGYTF. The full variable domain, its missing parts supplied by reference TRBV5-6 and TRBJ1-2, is DAGVTQSPTHLIKTRGQQVTLRCSPKSGHDTVSWYQQALGQGPQFIFQYYEEEERQRGNFPDRFSGHQFPNYSSELNVNALLLGDSALYLCASSQGDSGYGYTFGSGTRLTVV.

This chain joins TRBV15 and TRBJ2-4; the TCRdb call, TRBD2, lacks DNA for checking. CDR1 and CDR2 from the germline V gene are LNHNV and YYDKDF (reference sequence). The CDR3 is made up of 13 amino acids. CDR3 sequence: CATSKDWEDIQYF.

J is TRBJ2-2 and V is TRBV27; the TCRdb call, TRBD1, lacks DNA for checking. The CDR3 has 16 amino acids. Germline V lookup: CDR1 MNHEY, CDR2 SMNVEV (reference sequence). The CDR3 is CASSTTGGSSVGELFF.

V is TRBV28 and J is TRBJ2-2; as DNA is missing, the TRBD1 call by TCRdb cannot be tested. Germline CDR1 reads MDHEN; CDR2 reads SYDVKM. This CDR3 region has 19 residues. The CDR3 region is CASSPLKGGGLLLTGELFF. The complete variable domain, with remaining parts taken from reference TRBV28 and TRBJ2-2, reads DVKVTQSSRYLVKRTGEKVFLECVQDMDHENMFWYRQDPGLGLRLIYFSYDVKMKEKGDIPEGYSVSREKKERFSLILESASTNQTSMYLCASSPLKGGGLLLTGELFFGEGSRLTVL.